What follows describes a single T cell receptor beta chain. The sample is drawn from a study of blood T cell repertoires in COVID-19. About the research overall: In each case, the material was cDNA or gDNA derived from T cells, B-cell-depleted T cells, or PBMCs.

Per the original methods: Amplified reference gene primers provided the basis for estimating nucleated cell counts. Sequencing was performed with immunoSEQ multiplex PCR; in TCRdb, only in-frame clones are kept and a portion is missing. Clone size and V and J calls were adopted from that table, with D and trimming inferred from the DNA. The profile shows around 53,000 clones, approximately 87% of them singletons. This CDR3 spans 15 amino acids. Trimming took 3 bases from V and 2 from J, leaving 14 bases between them. Germline assignment: CDR1 KGHSH and CDR2 LQKENI. The clonotype comes from a man aged 45-65 years with acute or convalescent COVID-19. The sample taken for sequencing was peripheral blood. V and J are TRBV18 and TRBJ2-7, with D possibly TRBD1 on 8 matching bases. The CDR3 protein is CASSPRTGRAYEQYF. CDR3 DNA sequence: TGTGCCAGCTCACCCCGGACAGGGAGGGCCTACGAGCAGTACTTC.